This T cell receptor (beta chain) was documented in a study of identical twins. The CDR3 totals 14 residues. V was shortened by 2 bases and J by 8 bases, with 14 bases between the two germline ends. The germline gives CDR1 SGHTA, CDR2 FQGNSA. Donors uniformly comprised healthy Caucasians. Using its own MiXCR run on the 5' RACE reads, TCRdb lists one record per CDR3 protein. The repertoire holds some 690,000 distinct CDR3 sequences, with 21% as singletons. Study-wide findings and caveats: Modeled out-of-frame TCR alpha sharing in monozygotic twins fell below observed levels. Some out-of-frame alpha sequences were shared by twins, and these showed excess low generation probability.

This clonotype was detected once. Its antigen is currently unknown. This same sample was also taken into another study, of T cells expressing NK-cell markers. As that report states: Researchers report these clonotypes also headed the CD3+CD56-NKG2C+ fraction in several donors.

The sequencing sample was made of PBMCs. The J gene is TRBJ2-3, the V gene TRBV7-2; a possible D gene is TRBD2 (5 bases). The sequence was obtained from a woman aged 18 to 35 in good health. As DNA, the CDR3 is TGTGCCAGCAGCTTACCCGGGTTGCGGGTTACGCAGTATTTT. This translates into CASSLPGLRVTQYF.